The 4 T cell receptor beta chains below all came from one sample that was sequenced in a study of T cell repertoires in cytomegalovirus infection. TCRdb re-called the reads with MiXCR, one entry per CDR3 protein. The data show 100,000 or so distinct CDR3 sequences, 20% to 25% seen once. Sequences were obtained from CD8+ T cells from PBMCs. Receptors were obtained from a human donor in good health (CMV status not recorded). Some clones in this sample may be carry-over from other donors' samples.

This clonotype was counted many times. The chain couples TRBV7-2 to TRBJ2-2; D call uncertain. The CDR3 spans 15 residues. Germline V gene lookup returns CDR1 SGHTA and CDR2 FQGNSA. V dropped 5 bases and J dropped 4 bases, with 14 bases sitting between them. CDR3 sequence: CASSPPRFGTGELFF. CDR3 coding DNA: TGTGCCAGCAGCCCACCCAGGTTTGGCACCGGGGAGCTGTTTTTT.

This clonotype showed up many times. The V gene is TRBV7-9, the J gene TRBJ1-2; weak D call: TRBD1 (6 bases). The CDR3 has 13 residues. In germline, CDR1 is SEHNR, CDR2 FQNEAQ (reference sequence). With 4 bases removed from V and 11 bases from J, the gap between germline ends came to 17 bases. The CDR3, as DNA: TGTGCCAGCAGCTCGCCGGGACACGAAGCGTACACCTTC. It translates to CASSSPGHEAYTF.

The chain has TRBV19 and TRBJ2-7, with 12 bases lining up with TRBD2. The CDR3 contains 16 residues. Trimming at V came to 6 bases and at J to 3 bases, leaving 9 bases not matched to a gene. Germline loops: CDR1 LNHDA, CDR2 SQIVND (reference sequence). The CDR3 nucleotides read TGTGCCAGTAGCCACTCCGGGACTAGCGGGTTCTACGAGCAGTACTTC. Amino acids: CASSHSGTSGFYEQYF.

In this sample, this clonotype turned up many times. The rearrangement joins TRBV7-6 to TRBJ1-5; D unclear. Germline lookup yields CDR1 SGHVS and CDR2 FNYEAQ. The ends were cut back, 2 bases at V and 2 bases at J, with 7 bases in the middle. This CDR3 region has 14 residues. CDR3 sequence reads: CASSLLVGNQPQHF. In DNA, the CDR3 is TGTGCCAGCAGCTTATTAGTTGGCAATCAGCCCCAGCATTTT.